A single sample is the source of the 3 T cell receptor beta chains below, sequenced in a study of T cells in Graves' hyperthyroidism and ophthalmopathy. RNA transcripts served as the template for amplifying TCR beta CDR3 regions. First-round RT-PCR of the TCR CDR3 relied on the HTBI primer set. TCRdb used MiXCR to reprocess the multiplex PCR reads, holding one entry per CDR3 protein. The sample holds around 720,000 distinct CDR3 sequences, roughly a third seen once. Sample: blood. These receptors were taken from a woman aged 40 to 50 with Graves' hyperthyroidism.

This clonotype was counted a few times. The chain couples TRBV6-5 to TRBJ2-5; D is unresolved. Germline V gives CDR1 MNHEY, CDR2 SVGAGI. The CDR3 has 13 residues. The V end was cut by 5 bases, the J end by 3 bases, with 10 bases between. Here the CDR3 DNA reads TGTGCCAGCAGTCCCCAGTGGGAAGAGACCCAGTACTTC. Its protein is CASSPQWEETQYF.

This clonotype was seen once. This sequence joins TRBV7-9 and TRBJ2-7, with a possible D match to TRBD1 (5 bases). The V gene's germline CDR1 is SEHNR and CDR2 FQNEAQ (reference sequence). The CDR3 loop spans 13 amino acids. V lost 4 bases and J 6 bases, leaving 13 bases between the germline ends. DNA for the CDR3: TGTGCCAGCAGCTCCCTTGACAGATCCGAGCAGTACTTC. Translating gives CASSSLDRSEQYF.

Remarks on this clonotype: Germline and junction disagree at one end, which may indicate a read error. This chain's CDR3 is CASSFIPGLQETQYF. DNA for the CDR3: TGTGCTAGCAGCTTTATCCCGGGGCTCCAAGAGACCCAGTACTTC. V usage is TRBV7-7 and J usage is TRBJ2-5; D assignment may be TRBD1 or TRBD2 (5 bases each). This CDR3 contains 15 residues. Per the germline V gene, CDR1 is SSHAT and CDR2 is FNYEAQ (reference sequence). The complete variable domain, with remaining parts taken from reference TRBV7-7 and TRBJ2-5, reads GAGVSQSPRYKVTKRGQDVTLRCDPISSHATLYWYQQALGQGPEFLTYFNYEAQPDKSGLPSDRFSAERPEGSISTLTIQRTEQRDSAMYRCASSFIPGLQETQYFGPGTRLLVL.